A single T cell receptor beta chain is shown here with its context. This sample was included in a study of blood T cell repertoires in COVID-19. Study information: Samples taken during acute and convalescent COVID-19 were collected in the United States, Italy and Spain.

Measured with immunoSEQ multiplex PCR; TCRdb has only the in-frame clones, and not every one. The top ten hold over 3.5% of the sample, which has about 290,000 clones, about 85% seen once. The CDR3 contains 15 residues. In germline, CDR1 is MGHRA, CDR2 YSYEKL. Trimming pared 0 bases from V and 5 bases from J, leaving 11 bases between. This chain links TRBV4-1 with TRBJ2-1; TRBD1 is a possible D gene (5 bases). The TCR originated in a woman between 45 and 65 years old with active or convalescent COVID-19. The sequenced sample consisted of peripheral blood. DNA for the CDR3: TGCGCCAGCAGCCAAGATTGGACACCCAACAATGAGCAGTTCTTC. This codes for CASSQDWTPNNEQFF.